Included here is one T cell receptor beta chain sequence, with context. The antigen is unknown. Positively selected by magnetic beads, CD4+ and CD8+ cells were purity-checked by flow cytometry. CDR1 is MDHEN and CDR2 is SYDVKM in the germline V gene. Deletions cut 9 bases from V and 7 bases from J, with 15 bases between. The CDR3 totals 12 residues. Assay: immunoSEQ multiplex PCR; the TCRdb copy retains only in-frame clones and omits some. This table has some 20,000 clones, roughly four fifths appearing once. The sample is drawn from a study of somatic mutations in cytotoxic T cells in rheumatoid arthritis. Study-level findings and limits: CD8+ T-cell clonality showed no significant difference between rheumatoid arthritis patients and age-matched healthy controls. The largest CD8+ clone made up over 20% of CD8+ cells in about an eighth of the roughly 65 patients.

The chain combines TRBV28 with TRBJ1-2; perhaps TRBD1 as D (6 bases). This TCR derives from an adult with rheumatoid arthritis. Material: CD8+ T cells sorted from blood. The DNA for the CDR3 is TGTGCCAGTACGGACAGTAGTACTGGCTACACCTTC. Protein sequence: CASTDSSTGYTF.